The 26 T cell receptor beta chains presented below share a single source sample, sequenced in a study of blood T cell repertoires in COVID-19. Libraries were prepared by immunoSEQ multiplex PCR; TCRdb keeps only in-frame clonotypes and omits some of them. Found here are 220,000 or so clones, roughly 84% of them singletons; the top ten hold 5.5% to 7.5%. The sequencing sample was made of PBMCs or T cells enriched from blood (not recorded which). These receptors were collected from a woman aged 35 to 49 who had recovered from COVID-19.

The chain joins TRBV11-2 to TRBJ2-6, with 15 bases identical to TRBD2. This CDR3 is 17 amino acids long. J was trimmed by 4 bases and V by 7 bases; bases with no gene match: 5. CDR1 is SGHAT and CDR2 is FQNNGV in the germline V gene. The CDR3 protein is CASTRTSGRVGANVLTF. CDR3 in DNA: TGTGCCAGCACTCGGACTAGCGGGAGGGTCGGGGCCAACGTCCTGACTTTC.

This clone was seen more than once but under ten times. V and J are TRBV20-1 and TRBJ1-1; D not certain. The CDR3 covers 11 residues. Germline CDR1 DFQATT, CDR2 SNEGSKA (reference sequence). V lost 7 bases and J lost 4, with 10 bases in between. The CDR3 nucleotides read TGCAGTGTTCGGAGGACCACTGAAGCTTTCTTT. Translation: CSVRRTTEAFF.

This clone appeared once. This sequence joins TRBV7-3 and TRBJ2-3; TRBD2 matches at 7 bases. This CDR3 is built from 15 residues. V gave up 5 bases and J gave up 6 bases; unmatched junction bases: 11. Germline V lookup: CDR1 SGHTA, CDR2 FQGTGA. The CDR3 sequence: CASSVAGYSTDTQYF. CDR3 sequence (DNA): TGTGCCAGCAGCGTAGCGGGTTACTCCACCGATACGCAGTATTTT. The full variable domain, in which reference TRBV7-3 and TRBJ2-3 provide the parts outside the CDR3, is GAGVSQTPSNKVTEKGKYVELRCDPISGHTALYWYRQSLGQGPEFLIYFQGTGAADDSGLPNDRFFAVRPEGSVSTLKIQRTERGDSAVYLCASSVAGYSTDTQYFGPGTRLTVL.

As DNA, the CDR3 is TGTGCCAGCAGTTACGGACAGTTAGGGTCTTCACCCCTCCACTTT. The encoded protein is CASSYGQLGSSPLHF. This sequence joins TRBV28 and TRBJ1-6, with D perhaps matching TRBD1 (6 bases). Germline CDR1 reads MDHEN; CDR2 reads SYDVKM. With 4 bases removed from V and 9 bases from J, the gap between germline ends came to 16 bases. This CDR3 spans 15 amino acids.

The rearrangement links TRBV6-5 to TRBJ2-7; 7 nucleotides match TRBD1. The V gene's germline CDR1 is MNHEY and CDR2 SVGAGI. CDR3 length: 14 amino acids. The J segment lost 2 bases and the V segment lost 4 bases, leaving 5 bases of the junction unmatched. The CDR3 is CASSLRTGPYEQYF. CDR3 sequence (DNA): TGTGCCAGCAGTTTACGGACAGGCCCCTACGAGCAGTACTTC.

In its sample, this clone was seen a few times. The rearrangement uses TRBV19 and TRBJ1-2; no firm D call. The CDR3 spans 14 residues. Trimming took off 5 bases at V and 2 bases at J, with 12 bases between the two ends. Germline loops: CDR1 LNHDA, CDR2 SQIVND (reference sequence). The CDR3 reads CASSFLLSNYGYTF. DNA of the CDR3: TGTGCCAGTAGTTTTTTACTTAGCAACTATGGCTACACCTTC.

The chain links TRBV14 to TRBJ2-3, with D possibly TRBD1 on 5 matching bases. Germline-derived CDR1 and CDR2 are SGHDN and FVKESK. V was trimmed by 4 bases and J by 0 bases, leaving 14 bases between them. The CDR3 loop spans 16 amino acids. In nucleotides, the CDR3 is TGTGCCAGCAGCCTTCATGGGGCGATAAGCACAGATACGCAGTATTTT. Translation: CASSLHGAISTDTQYF.

The chain combines TRBV9 with TRBJ2-2; perhaps TRBD2 as D (6 bases). Trimming removed 0 bases at V and 8 bases at J, with 11 bases between. CDR3 size: 14 residues. Germline loops: CDR1 SGDLS, CDR2 YYNGEE. The CDR3 nucleotides are TGTGCCAGCAGCGTAGATCGGCTAGCGGGGGAGCTGTTTTTT. Translating it yields CASSVDRLAGELFF. The complete variable domain, with remaining parts taken from reference TRBV9 and TRBJ2-2, reads DSGVTQTPKHLITATGQRVTLRCSPRSGDLSVYWYQQSLDQGLQFLIQYYNGEERAKGNILERFSAQQFPDLHSELNLSSLELGDSALYFCASSVDRLAGELFFGEGSRLTVL.

The gene calls are TRBV6-5 and TRBJ2-1, with 9 bases matching TRBD1. Germline-derived CDR1 and CDR2 are MNHEY and SVGAGI. The CDR3 is 15 amino acids. V trimming: 6 bases; J trimming: 2 bases; junction bases outside the gene matches: 5. The CDR3 is CASRWGTGPYNEQFF. In DNA, the CDR3 is TGTGCCAGCAGATGGGGGACAGGGCCCTACAATGAGCAGTTCTTC.

The chain uses TRBV6-4 and TRBJ2-1; a possible D gene is TRBD2 (6 bases). V was shortened by 4 bases and J by 2 bases, with 12 bases between the two germline ends. Germline assignment: CDR1 MRHNA and CDR2 SNTAGT. The CDR3 sequence is 15 residues long. The CDR3 here is CASSVLSGTYNEQFF. The CDR3 coding sequence is TGTGCCAGCAGTGTCCTTAGCGGTACCTACAATGAGCAGTTCTTC.

As for this clone: Other DNA variants within this sample encode the same CDR3. CDR3 region: CASSQGTGQETQYF. DNA of the CDR3: TGTGCCAGCAGCCAAGGGACAGGCCAAGAGACCCAGTACTTC. The genes are TRBV3-1 (or the pseudogene TRBV3-2) and TRBJ2-5, with 7 bases that match TRBD1. The CDR3 totals 14 residues. The germline V gene encodes CDR1 LGHDT and CDR2 YNNKEL (reference sequence). V shed 1 base and J 1 base; nucleotides not matched to a gene: 0.

The table lists this clone with a few counts. This CDR3 is CASSHKPRDNEQFF. The CDR3 nucleotides read TGCGCCAGCAGCCATAAGCCTCGGGACAATGAGCAGTTCTTC. The chain employs TRBV4-3 and TRBJ2-1; D gene uncertain. CDR3 length: 14 residues. CDR1 and CDR2 (germline): LGHNA, YSLEER. The V gene lost 3 bases and the J gene lost 5 bases, with 11 bases spanning the gap.

The genes are TRBV7-2 and TRBJ2-2; possible D gene TRBD1, 6 bases. Germline loops: CDR1 SGHTA, CDR2 FQGNSA. V lost 5 bases and J lost 2, with 15 bases in between. The CDR3 runs 16 residues. The CDR3 bases are TGTGCCAGCAGCATATCCGGGACACTTAACACCGGGGAGCTGTTTTTT. Its protein is CASSISGTLNTGELFF. The full variable domain, completed using reference TRBV7-2 and TRBJ2-2, is GAGVSQSPSNKVTEKGKDVELRCDPISGHTALYWYRQSLGQGLEFLIYFQGNSAPDKSGLPSDRFSAERTGGSVSTLTIQRTQQEDSAVYLCASSISGTLNTGELFFGEGSRLTVL.

The V call is TRBV27, the J call TRBJ2-7, with TRBD1 matching 9 bases. The germline V gene encodes CDR1 MNHEY and CDR2 SMNVEV (reference sequence). V lost 6 bases, J lost 8 bases, and 8 bases stayed unmatched. The CDR3 consists of 13 residues. The CDR3 protein is CASRYTTGGKQYF. CDR3 DNA: TGTGCCAGCAGATATACTACAGGGGGCAAGCAGTACTTC.

The gene calls are TRBV7-8 and TRBJ2-4; 10 nucleotides align to TRBD1. V shed 6 bases and J 11 bases; nucleotides not matched to a gene: 13. Germline loops: CDR1 SGHVS, CDR2 FQNEAQ. CDR3 size: 15 residues. This CDR3 is CASSPPGQGHLVQYF. DNA for the CDR3: TGTGCCAGCAGTCCCCCGGGACAGGGGCACCTTGTTCAGTACTTC.

J is TRBJ2-1 and V is TRBV6-2 or TRBV6-3, with D perhaps TRBD2 (6 bases). The CDR3 has 15 amino acids. Germline lookup yields CDR1 MNHEY and CDR2 SVGEGT. V gave up 4 bases and J gave up 0 bases, with 10 bases separating them. As DNA, the CDR3 is TGTGCCAGCAGTTCGAGACTAGGCTCCTACAATGAGCAGTTCTTC. Amino acid sequence: CASSSRLGSYNEQFF.

The V call is TRBV7-9, the J call TRBJ2-7; 9 bases agree with TRBD1. Unmatched junction bases numbered 6, after V lost 5 bases and J lost 4 bases. Per the germline V gene, CDR1 is SEHNR and CDR2 is FQNEAQ (reference sequence). The CDR3 is 14 residues long. This CDR3 reads CASSGRDRAYEQYF. DNA for the CDR3: TGTGCCAGCAGCGGCCGGGACAGGGCTTACGAGCAGTACTTC.

The chain recombines TRBV9 with TRBJ2-1; maybe TRBD1 (6 bases). Germline V gene data show CDR1 as SGDLS and CDR2 as YYNGEE. V dropped 3 bases and J dropped 6 bases, with 16 bases sitting between them. The CDR3 spans 15 residues. The CDR3 protein is CASSGETGFTNEQFF. As DNA, the CDR3 is TGTGCCAGCAGCGGAGAGACAGGCTTTACCAATGAGCAGTTCTTC.

This clone was counted a single time. This sequence joins TRBV27 and TRBJ2-7; 11 nucleotides match TRBD2. After removal of 5 bases from V and 3 bases from J, the junction contained 9 bases not matched to a gene. CDR3 size: 16 residues. Per the germline V gene, CDR1 is MNHEY and CDR2 is SMNVEV (reference sequence). The CDR3 nucleotides are TGTGCCAGCAGTCCCGCCGGGGGACTAGCGGTCTACGAGCAGTACGTC. Its translation: CASSPAGGLAVYEQYV.

The count of this clone is one. The chain is built from TRBV7-9 and TRBJ1-5, with a tentative D call TRBD1 (6 bases). Germline-derived CDR1 and CDR2 are SEHNR and FQNEAQ (reference sequence). The CDR3 contains 13 residues. V dropped 5 bases and J dropped 6 bases, with 11 bases sitting between them. CDR3: CASSLGQFQPQHF. CDR3 bases: TGTGCCAGCAGCCTCGGACAGTTTCAGCCCCAGCATTTT.

This sequence joins TRBV19 and TRBJ1-6; 8 bases are shared with TRBD1. The germline V gene has CDR1 LNHDA and CDR2 SQIVND (reference sequence). This CDR3 spans 14 amino acids. J lost 7 bases, V lost 6 bases, and 5 bases had no gene match. As DNA, the CDR3 is TGTGCCAGTAGACCACAGGGGGTCAATTCACCCCTCCACTTT. Translated, it gives CASRPQGVNSPLHF.

The chain combines TRBV7-9 with TRBJ2-3, with D possibly TRBD1 on 6 matching bases. Germline V gene sequence: CDR1 SEHNR, CDR2 FQNEAQ (reference sequence). V dropped 4 bases and J dropped 0 bases, with 17 bases sitting between them. The CDR3 runs to 17 residues. Written as DNA, the CDR3 is TGTGCCAGCAGCTCCCCTCAAGGGGGAGCGAGCACAGATACGCAGTATTTT. Its protein product is CASSSPQGGASTDTQYF.

V is TRBV10-2 and J is TRBJ1-2; 8 bases match TRBD1. V lost 0 bases to trimming and J lost 8 bases; unmatched junction nucleotides: 11. The CDR3 consists of 16 residues. The V gene's germline CDR1 is WSHSY and CDR2 SAAADI. Here the CDR3 DNA reads TGCGCCAGCAGTGAGTCGGCAGGGGGCTCCGTGGAAGGCTACACCTTC. Protein sequence: CASSESAGGSVEGYTF.

The chain carries TRBV28 and TRBJ2-3; a possible D gene is TRBD2 (5 bases). CDR3 size: 18 residues. Germline V lookup: CDR1 MDHEN, CDR2 SYDVKM. With 2 bases removed from V and 0 bases from J, the gap between germline ends came to 18 bases. The CDR3 coding sequence is TGTGCCAGCAGTTTAGCATCGTTTCTAGCTCCGAGCACAGATACGCAGTATTTT. Translating gives CASSLASFLAPSTDTQYF.

This sequence joins TRBV7-9 and TRBJ1-1, with TRBD1 as a possible D gene (5 bases). Trimming cost V 5 bases and J 7 bases, with 11 bases left between them. This CDR3 is 12 amino acids long. Germline loops: CDR1 SEHNR, CDR2 FQNEAQ (reference sequence). The CDR3 DNA reads TGTGCCAGCAGCCCACAGGCGCGTGAAGCTTTCTTT. It specifies CASSPQAREAFF.

V is TRBV7-8 and J is TRBJ1-2; 8 nucleotides agree with TRBD1. Germline V gives CDR1 SGHVS, CDR2 FQNEAQ. V lost 5 bases to trimming and J lost 3 bases; unmatched junction nucleotides: 2. The CDR3 loop spans 13 amino acids. The CDR3 nucleotides read TGTGCCAGCAGCCAGGGACAGGACTATGGCTACACCTTC. Translation gives CASSQGQDYGYTF.